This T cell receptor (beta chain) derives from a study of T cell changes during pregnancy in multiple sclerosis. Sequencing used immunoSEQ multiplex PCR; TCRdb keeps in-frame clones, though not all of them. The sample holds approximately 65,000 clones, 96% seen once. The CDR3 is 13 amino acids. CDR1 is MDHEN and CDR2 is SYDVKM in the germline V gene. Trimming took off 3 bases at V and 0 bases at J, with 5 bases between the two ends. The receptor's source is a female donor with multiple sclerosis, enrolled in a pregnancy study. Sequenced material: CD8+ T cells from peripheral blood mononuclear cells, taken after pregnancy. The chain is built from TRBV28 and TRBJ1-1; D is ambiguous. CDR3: CASSFLVNTEAFF. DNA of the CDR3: TGTGCCAGCAGTTTTTTAGTGAACACTGAAGCTTTCTTT.